The sequence of this T cell receptor beta chain was determined in a study of blood T cell repertoires in COVID-19. On the study more broadly: Both acute and convalescent COVID-19 samples were obtained from the United States, Italy and Spain. T cells, B-cell-depleted T cells, or PBMCs provided the cDNA or gDNA that served as material.

Living in 24 US areas, the participants were between about 18 and 95 years of age. Self-reported history from a screening survey and questionnaire set each donor's cohort. The table came from immunoSEQ multiplex PCR; TCRdb's copy has only in-frame clones and leaves some out. The data show 250,000 to 350,000 clones, almost 90% seen once. Trimming removed 3 bases from V and 2 bases from J; junction bases left unmatched: 3. This CDR3 has 15 amino acids. Germline CDR1 is LNHDA and CDR2 is SQIVND (reference sequence). This receptor was taken from a woman under 30 with acute COVID-19. The sequencing sample was made of PBMCs or T cells enriched from blood (not recorded which). J is TRBJ1-3 and V is TRBV19; 8 bases fit TRBD1. As DNA, the CDR3 is TGTGCCAGTAGTATGGACAGGGACACTGGAAACACCATATATTTT. This translates into CASSMDRDTGNTIYF.